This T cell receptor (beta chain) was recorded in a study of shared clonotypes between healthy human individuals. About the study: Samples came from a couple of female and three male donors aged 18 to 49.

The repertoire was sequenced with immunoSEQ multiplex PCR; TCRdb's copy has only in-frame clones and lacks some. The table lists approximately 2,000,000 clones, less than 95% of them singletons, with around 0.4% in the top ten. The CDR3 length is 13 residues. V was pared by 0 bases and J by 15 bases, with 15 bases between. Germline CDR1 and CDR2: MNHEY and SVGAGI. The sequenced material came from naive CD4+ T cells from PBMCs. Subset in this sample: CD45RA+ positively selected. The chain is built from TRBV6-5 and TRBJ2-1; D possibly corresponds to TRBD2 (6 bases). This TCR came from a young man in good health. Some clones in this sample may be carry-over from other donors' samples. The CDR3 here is CASSYSQGGKTFF. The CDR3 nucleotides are TGTGCCAGCAGTTACTCTCAGGGCGGGAAAACGTTCTTC.